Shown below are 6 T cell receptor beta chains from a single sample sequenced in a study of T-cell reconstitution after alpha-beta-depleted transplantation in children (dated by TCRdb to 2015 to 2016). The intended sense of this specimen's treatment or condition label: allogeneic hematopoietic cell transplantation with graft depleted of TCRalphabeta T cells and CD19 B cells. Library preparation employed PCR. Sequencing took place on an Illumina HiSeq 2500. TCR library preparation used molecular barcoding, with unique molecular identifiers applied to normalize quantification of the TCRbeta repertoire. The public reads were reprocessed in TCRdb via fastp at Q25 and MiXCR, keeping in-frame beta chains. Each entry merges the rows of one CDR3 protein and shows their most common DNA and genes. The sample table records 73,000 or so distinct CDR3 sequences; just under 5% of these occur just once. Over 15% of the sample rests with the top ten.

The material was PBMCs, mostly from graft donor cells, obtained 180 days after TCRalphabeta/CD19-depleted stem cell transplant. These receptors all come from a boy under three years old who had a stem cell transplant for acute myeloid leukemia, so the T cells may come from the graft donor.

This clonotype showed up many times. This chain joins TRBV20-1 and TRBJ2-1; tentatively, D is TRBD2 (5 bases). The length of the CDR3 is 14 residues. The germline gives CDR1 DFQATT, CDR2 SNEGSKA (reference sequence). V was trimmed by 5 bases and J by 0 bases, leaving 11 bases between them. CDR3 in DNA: TGCAGTGCTCCGACTGGGAGCTCCTACAATGAGCAGTTCTTC. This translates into CSAPTGSSYNEQFF.

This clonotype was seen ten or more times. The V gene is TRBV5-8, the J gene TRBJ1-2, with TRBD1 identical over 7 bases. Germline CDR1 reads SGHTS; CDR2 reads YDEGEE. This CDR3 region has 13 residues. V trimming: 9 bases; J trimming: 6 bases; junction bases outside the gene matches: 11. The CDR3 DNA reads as TGTGCCACCGGTGACAGGGAGTTAGATGGCTACACCTTC. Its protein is CATGDRELDGYTF.

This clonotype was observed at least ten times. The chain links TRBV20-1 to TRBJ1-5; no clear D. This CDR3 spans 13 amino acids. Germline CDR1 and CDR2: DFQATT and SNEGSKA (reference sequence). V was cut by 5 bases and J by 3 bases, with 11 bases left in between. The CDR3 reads CSARRAYNQPQHF. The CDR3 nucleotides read TGCAGTGCTCGTAGGGCATACAATCAGCCCCAGCATTTT.

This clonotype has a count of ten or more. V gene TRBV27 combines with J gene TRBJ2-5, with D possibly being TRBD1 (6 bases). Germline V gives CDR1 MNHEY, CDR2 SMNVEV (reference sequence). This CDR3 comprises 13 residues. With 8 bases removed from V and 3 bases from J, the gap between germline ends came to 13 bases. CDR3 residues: CASSRDTEETQYF. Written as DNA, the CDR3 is TGTGCCAGCTCAAGGGACACCGAAGAGACCCAGTACTTC.

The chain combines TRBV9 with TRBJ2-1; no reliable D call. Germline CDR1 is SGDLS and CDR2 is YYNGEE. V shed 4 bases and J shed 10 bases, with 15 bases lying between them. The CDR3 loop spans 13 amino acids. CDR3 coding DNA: TGTGCCAGCAGCATCGTTTCGGTAGACGAGCAGTTCTTC. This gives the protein CASSIVSVDEQFF.

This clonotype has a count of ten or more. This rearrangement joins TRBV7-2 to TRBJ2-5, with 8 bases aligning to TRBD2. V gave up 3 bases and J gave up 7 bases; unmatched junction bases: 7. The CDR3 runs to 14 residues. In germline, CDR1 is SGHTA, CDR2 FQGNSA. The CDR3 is CASSFGGAQGTQYF. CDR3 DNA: TGTGCCAGCAGCTTCGGGGGGGCGCAGGGGACCCAGTACTTC.